These T cell receptor beta chains were read from a single sample in a study of cytomegalovirus exposure and HLA in healthy donors. Method: immunoSEQ multiplex PCR; TCRdb's copy keeps in-frame clones and lacks some. The sample lists some 190,000 clones, approximately 88% occurring once. The sample was PBMCs. The receptors derive from a boy younger than 10 in good health and CMV-seronegative. The CDR3 runs from the conserved cysteine through the conserved F or W. Fields, in order: D gene, J gene, clone size, V gene, CDR3 DNA, CDR3 protein. A D gene is named only where the DNA matches it firmly. Not all rows give a size; the values are once, few, many and, for expanded clones, a class.

- TRBJ2-7 - TRBV7-9 TGTGCCAGCAGCTCCATTTCATTTAGACAAACCACCCCCTACGAGCAGTACTTC CASSSISFRQTTPYEQYF
- TRBJ2-2 - TRBV19 TGTGCCAGTAGTATTGGCCGGGGAGTCGGGGAGCTGTTTTTT CASSIGRGVGELFF
- TRBJ2-3 - TRBV12-5 TGTGCTAGTGGTCACACAGATACGCAGTATTTT CASGHTDTQYF
- TRBJ1-5 - TRBV14 TGTGCCAGCAGCCAAGACAGGGTTATGAATCAGCCCCAGCATTTT CASSQDRVMNQPQHF
- TRBJ1-5 - TRBV19 TGTGCCAGTAGCCATAAAGGGAGTCAGCCCCAGCATTTT CASSHKGSQPQHF
TRBD2 TRBJ2-1 - TRBV5-8 TGTGCCAGCAGCTTGGCAAGAGTAGCGGGAGGCTTGGGTGAGCAGTTCTTC CASSLARVAGGLGEQFF
- TRBJ2-4 - TRBV19 TGTGCCAGTAGTTCCGGGGGGCAAAACATTCAGTACTTC CASSSGGQNIQYF
TRBD1 TRBJ2-5 - TRBV7-2 TGTGCCAGCAGCTCCTCCGGGACAGGGAGATGGGAGACCCAGTACTTC CASSSSGTGRWETQYF
- TRBJ1-1 once TRBV30 TGTGCCTGGAGTGTAGGAGCGGGAACTGAAGCTTTCTTT CAWSVGAGTEAFF
TRBD2 TRBJ2-7 - TRBV9 TGTGCCAGCAGCGTAGCTGGACTAGCGGGTCTCTACGAGCAGTACTTC CASSVAGLAGLYEQYF
TRBD1 TRBJ2-1 once TRBV4-3 TGCGCCAGCAGCCAAGATATAGGACAGGGCGACGAGCAGTTCTTC CASSQDIGQGDEQFF
- TRBJ2-5 - TRBV19 TGTGCCAGTAGTATGAGGGAGACCCAGTACTTC CASSMRETQYF
TRBD1 TRBJ1-1 - TRBV5-6 TGTGCCAGCAGCTTGTTCGGGACAGGGCGTCCCGAAGTGGTTACTGAAGCTTTCTTT CASSLFGTGRPEVVTEAFF